These 5 T cell receptor beta chains originate from one sample sequenced in a study of blood T cell repertoires in COVID-19. Assay used: immunoSEQ multiplex PCR; TCRdb lists only in-frame clones, some missing. There are 78,000 or so clones in the sample; more than 65% occur only once, and less than 15% lies in the top ten. The sequencing input was peripheral blood. The receptors come from an elderly man with acute or convalescent COVID-19.

Details on this clone: The same CDR3 also results from other DNA sequences found in this sample. The chain couples TRBV29-1 to TRBJ1-2; TRBD1 aligns across 7 bases. This CDR3 contains 12 residues. The germline gives CDR1 SQVTM, CDR2 ANQGSEA. Trimming at V came to 5 bases and at J to 4 bases, leaving 4 bases not matched to a gene. The CDR3 nucleotides are TGCAGCGTTCGACAGGGTAGCTATGGCTACACCTTC. This codes for CSVRQGSYGYTF.

V gene TRBV5-4 combines with J gene TRBJ2-7; tentatively, D is TRBD1 (6 bases). Germline V gene data show CDR1 as SGHNT and CDR2 as YYREEE (reference sequence). V was shortened by 2 bases and J by 2 bases, with 11 bases between the two germline ends. The CDR3 covers 14 residues. For the CDR3, the DNA is TGTGCCAGCAGCTTAGAGAACAGGGCCTACGAGCAGTACTTC. Residues: CASSLENRAYEQYF. Looking up the rest from reference TRBV5-4 and TRBJ2-7 gives the full variable domain: ETGVTQSPTHLIKTRGQQVTLRCSSQSGHNTVSWYQQALGQGPQFIFQYYREEENGRGNFPPRFSGLQFPNYSSELNVNALELDDSALYLCASSLENRAYEQYFGPGTRLTVT.

The chain combines TRBV19 with TRBJ2-7, with 8 bases aligning to TRBD1. This CDR3 has 15 amino acids. Losses at the gene ends were 4 bases for V and 3 bases for J; bases not matched to a gene: 8. Germline values: CDR1 LNHDA, CDR2 SQIVND (reference sequence). The CDR3 reads CASSTPGQGLYEQYF. The CDR3 region has the DNA TGTGCCAGTAGTACACCCGGACAGGGTCTCTACGAGCAGTACTTC.

This clone has more than one count but fewer than ten. Here the CDR3 reads CASSYSPTGGYGYTF. The CDR3 DNA is TGTGCCAGCAGTTACTCGCCGACAGGGGGCTATGGCTACACCTTC. The V gene is TRBV6-5, the J gene TRBJ1-2; 9 bases are shared with TRBD1. With 0 bases clipped from V and 4 bases from J, the junction kept 3 bases outside the gene matches. The CDR3 has 15 amino acids. The V gene's germline CDR1 is MNHEY and CDR2 SVGAGI.

The V call is TRBV5-1, the J call TRBJ1-1; 10 bases are a match to TRBD1. Looked up from germline, CDR1 is SGHRS and CDR2 is YFSETQ. V lost 2 bases and J lost 4; bases outside the gene matches: 5. The CDR3 runs to 15 residues. The DNA of the CDR3 is TGCGCCAGCAGCTTAGGGACAGGGGCGATCACTGAAGCTTTCTTT. Its protein product is CASSLGTGAITEAFF.